This record covers a single T cell receptor beta chain. This sample is drawn from a study of CXCR3-negative and CXCR3-positive naive CD8 T cells. Researchers prepared the TRB cDNA libraries using 5' RACE with UMI labels. TCRdb re-called the 5' RACE reads; every CDR3 protein appears as one record, without DNA. The specimen's table records roughly 40,000 distinct CDR3 sequences. The CDR3 length is 15 residues. Per the germline V gene, CDR1 is MNHNY and CDR2 is SVGAGI (reference sequence). This TCR was sampled from a human donor in good health. Some clones in this sample may be carry-over from other donors' samples. Material: naive CXCR3- CD8+ T cells from blood. Subset defined: CD45RO-CCR7+CD27+CD95- naive CD8+ T cells lacking CXCR3 (TNR3-). The chain joins TRBV6-6 to TRBJ1-4; the D call of TRBD1 rests on TCRdb alone, since no DNA is present to check it. The CDR3 here is CASSYGGGRNEKLFF.